The 29 T cell receptor beta chains listed next were all sequenced from one sample in a study of T cells in Graves' hyperthyroidism and ophthalmopathy (dated by TCRdb to about 2019). Libraries were prepared through multiplex PCR. The run used an Illumina HiSeq 2000. The TCR beta CDR3 regions were amplified from the RNA transcripts. A first-round RT-PCR of the TCR CDR3 used the HTBI primer set with the Qiagen OneStep RT-PCR kit. TCRdb cleaned the public reads at Q25 with fastp, built clones with MiXCR and kept in-frame beta chains. CDR3 protein duplicates are merged, each entry listing the most common genes and DNA. Counted in this sample were 650,000 to 850,000 distinct CDR3 sequences; roughly a sixth of them appeared once. The ten largest account for 16% of the sample. The sample taken for sequencing was blood. The receptors here all came from a woman between 50 and 59 years old with Graves' hyperthyroidism that later progressed to Graves' ophthalmopathy.

V usage is TRBV7-2 and J usage is TRBJ1-3; D may be TRBD1 (6 bases). Trimming took 1 base from V and 0 from J, leaving 7 bases between them. Germline V gene lookup returns CDR1 SGHTA and CDR2 FQGNSA. The CDR3 contains 15 residues. The CDR3 loop is CASSLVTGSGNTIYF. The CDR3, as DNA: TGTGCCAGCAGCTTAGTGACAGGCTCTGGAAACACCATATATTTT.

This clonotype showed up many times. The rearrangement joins TRBV5-1 to TRBJ1-1; the D is unclear. With 9 bases removed from V and 3 bases from J, the gap between germline ends came to 15 bases. CDR1 and CDR2 from the germline V gene are SGHRS and YFSETQ. CDR3 size: 13 residues. CDR3 loop: CATKRESHTEAFF. The CDR3 coding sequence is TGCGCCACAAAAAGAGAGTCTCACACTGAAGCTTTCTTT.

This clonotype has a handful of counts. This sequence joins TRBV19 and TRBJ1-4, with 8 bases fitting TRBD1. Germline CDR1 reads LNHDA; CDR2 reads SQIVND (reference sequence). The V segment lost 5 bases and the J segment 6 bases; nucleotides outside the gene matches: 5. The length of the CDR3 is 14 residues. CDR3 sequence (DNA): TGTGCCAGTAGTTCGGACAGGGTTGATGAAAAACTGTTTTTT. Residues: CASSSDRVDEKLFF.

The genes are TRBV14 and TRBJ1-2, with unresolved D. V lost 1 base and J lost 8, with 8 bases in between. Looked up from germline, CDR1 is SGHDN and CDR2 is FVKESK. The CDR3 sequence is 12 residues long. The CDR3 sequence: CASSQGTIGYTF. In nucleotides, the CDR3 is TGTGCCAGCAGCCAAGGGACCATCGGCTACACCTTC.

A remark on this clonotype: This may stem from a read error, because a much larger clone lies one nucleotide away. The chain has TRBV20-1 and TRBJ2-3; the D gene is possibly TRBD1 (5 bases). Trimming left V 1 base short and J 5 bases short, with 16 bases between. The CDR3 runs to 15 residues. Germline V gene lookup returns CDR1 DFQATT and CDR2 SNEGSKA (reference sequence). The CDR3 DNA reads TGCAGTGCTAGAGGGGGTGGAGCAGGGTTAGATACGCAGTATTTT. This encodes CSARGGGAGLDTQYF.

The sample holds a few counts of this clonotype. This chain connects TRBV20-1 to TRBJ2-5; 10 nucleotides match TRBD2. The germline V gene encodes CDR1 DFQATT and CDR2 SNEGSKA (reference sequence). This CDR3 region has 18 residues. The V gene end was trimmed by 0 bases and the J gene end by 3 bases; junction bases not matched to a gene: 13. Here the CDR3 reads CSARDFLHHLAGEETQYF. CDR3 nucleotides: TGCAGTGCTAGAGATTTCCTCCACCATCTAGCGGGAGAAGAGACCCAGTACTTC.

The V call is TRBV6-1, the J call TRBJ1-6, with D perhaps TRBD1 (5 bases). V lost 0 bases and J 4 bases, leaving 13 bases between the germline ends. The CDR3 contains 17 residues. The V gene's germline CDR1 is MNHNS and CDR2 SASEGT. The DNA for the CDR3 is TGTGCCAGCAGTGAAGCGAATCTGGGGGGATATAATTCACCCCTCCACTTT. Amino acid sequence: CASSEANLGGYNSPLHF.

The sample holds a few counts of this clonotype. The chain has TRBV30 and TRBJ2-7; D ambiguous. CDR3 size: 13 residues. The germline V gene encodes CDR1 GTSNPN and CDR2 SVGIG (reference sequence). V lost 0 bases and J lost 7, with 13 bases in between. The CDR3 coding sequence is TGTGCCTGGAGTGTCGTATACAGAAGTGAGCAGTACTTC. Translation gives CAWSVVYRSEQYF.

This clonotype was observed once. V is TRBV29-1 and J is TRBJ1-5, with D possibly TRBD1 on 6 matching bases. CDR1 and CDR2 from the germline V gene are SQVTM and ANQGSEA. The CDR3 is 15 residues long. V lost 4 bases to trimming and J lost 1 base, with 14 bases between them. The CDR3 sequence is CSVGGGMESNQPQHF. In DNA, the CDR3 is TGCAGCGTTGGTGGGGGCATGGAGAGCAATCAGCCCCAGCATTTT. The full variable domain, with the rest looked up from reference TRBV29-1 and TRBJ1-5, is SAVISQKPSRDICQRGTSLTIQCQVDSQVTMMFWYRQQPGQSLTLIATANQGSEATYESGFVIDKFPISRPNLTFSTLTVSNMSPEDSSIYLCSVGGGMESNQPQHFGDGTRLSIL.

This clonotype showed up many times. The chain uses TRBV5-5 and TRBJ2-6, with 7 bases fitting TRBD1. Germline CDR1 SGHKS, CDR2 YYEKEE (reference sequence). This CDR3 has 16 amino acids. V lost 4 bases and J lost 2; bases outside the gene matches: 6. CDR3 sequence reads: CASSGEGGAGANVLTF. CDR3 in DNA: TGTGCCAGCAGCGGCGAAGGGGGCGCTGGGGCCAACGTCCTGACTTTC. The variable domain in full, with the rest retrieved from reference TRBV5-5 and TRBJ2-6, is DAGVTQSPTHLIKTRGQQVTLRCSPISGHKSVSWYQQVLGQGPQFIFQYYEKEERGRGNFPDRFSARQFPNYSSELNVNALLLGDSALYLCASSGEGGAGANVLTFGAGSRLTVL.

The J gene is TRBJ1-5, the V gene TRBV11-3; D perhaps matches TRBD1 (6 bases). Per the germline V gene, CDR1 is SGHNT and CDR2 is YENEEA. The CDR3 contains 15 residues. V was shortened by 5 bases and J by 2 bases, with 13 bases between the two germline ends. CDR3 protein: CASSPPDRGNQPQHF. The DNA of the CDR3 is TGTGCCAGCAGCCCTCCGGACAGAGGCAATCAGCCCCAGCATTTT.

This chain uses TRBV18 with TRBJ1-5; D remains ambiguous. The CDR3 has 16 amino acids. The germline V gene has CDR1 KGHSH and CDR2 LQKENI. Trimming took 3 bases from V and 2 from J, leaving 14 bases between them. CDR3: CASSPLAPGGNQPQHF. The DNA for the CDR3 is TGTGCCAGCTCACCGTTGGCCCCGGGAGGCAATCAGCCCCAGCATTTT.

The chain carries TRBV15 and TRBJ2-1; D unclear. This CDR3 spans 17 amino acids. The germline V gene has CDR1 LNHNV and CDR2 YYDKDF (reference sequence). The ends were cut back, 3 bases at V and 4 bases at J, with 19 bases in the middle. The CDR3 loop reads CATSSIWPSTRYNEQFF. In nucleotides, the CDR3 is TGTGCCACCAGCAGCATATGGCCATCAACCCGATACAATGAGCAGTTCTTC.

This chain links TRBV5-1 with TRBJ1-5; 9 nucleotides align to TRBD1. The length of the CDR3 is 15 residues. J was trimmed by 5 bases and V by 3 bases; bases with no gene match: 6. Per the germline V gene, CDR1 is SGHRS and CDR2 is YFSETQ. CDR3 amino acids: CASSSGTGRDQPQHF. For the CDR3, the DNA is TGCGCCAGCAGCTCCGGGACAGGGAGGGATCAGCCCCAGCATTTT.

This clonotype showed up many times. The chain couples TRBV10-1 to TRBJ2-5; D is undetermined. In germline, CDR1 is WNHNN, CDR2 SYGVQD (reference sequence). The CDR3 covers 15 residues. V was shortened by 5 bases and J by 7 bases, with 20 bases between the two germline ends. The CDR3 loop is CASSSDGPGVVTQYF. The CDR3 DNA reads TGCGCCAGCAGTTCTGATGGCCCCGGAGTAGTGACCCAGTACTTC.

The V call is TRBV6-1, the J call TRBJ1-5, with D unclear. Looked up from germline, CDR1 is MNHNS and CDR2 is SASEGT. CDR3 length equals 14 residues. The germline V and J ends were trimmed by 8 bases and 0 bases, with 11 bases remaining between them. The chain's CDR3 is CASGPGYSNQPQHF. The CDR3 coding sequence is TGTGCCAGCGGCCCAGGATATAGCAATCAGCCCCAGCATTTT.

J is TRBJ2-5 and V is TRBV5-1; D not certain. Per germline, CDR1 SGHRS and CDR2 YFSETQ. The CDR3 is 12 residues long. The ends were cut back, 0 bases at V and 13 bases at J, with 13 bases in the middle. The CDR3 reads CASSLGQSCGYF. The CDR3 nucleotides read TGCGCCAGCAGCTTGGGCCAATCATGCGGGTACTTC.

This clonotype was counted many times. The DNA of the CDR3 is TGCAGTGCAAAAATACAGGGAGGGGGCAATCAGCCCCAGCATTTT. This sequence encodes CSAKIQGGGNQPQHF. The chain uses TRBV20-1 and TRBJ1-5, with a weak D call TRBD1 (6 bases). The CDR3 has 15 amino acids. The germline V gene encodes CDR1 DFQATT and CDR2 SNEGSKA (reference sequence). The V end was cut by 6 bases, the J end by 2 bases, with 17 bases between.

V and J are TRBV6-1 and TRBJ1-5; 8 bases are a match to TRBD1. The ends lost 6 bases at V and 9 bases at J; junction bases unmatched: 10. Germline CDR1 reads MNHNS; CDR2 reads SASEGT. This CDR3 spans 14 amino acids. The CDR3 region is CASRGLTGDRPQHF. CDR3 DNA sequence: TGTGCCAGCAGAGGTCTGACAGGGGATAGGCCCCAGCATTTT.

The chain has TRBV30 and TRBJ1-1; 9 bases agree with TRBD1. Germline trimming cut 3 bases from V and 5 bases from J; bases unmatched to any gene: 7. This CDR3 has 14 residues. Per germline, CDR1 GTSNPN and CDR2 SVGIG (reference sequence). CDR3 protein: CAWSQDRGRTEAFF. The CDR3, as DNA: TGTGCCTGGAGCCAGGACAGGGGTCGGACTGAAGCTTTCTTT.

The chain couples TRBV11-2 to TRBJ1-2; 11 nucleotides line up with TRBD1. The CDR3 runs 16 residues. V shed 5 bases, J shed 5 bases, and the junction held 10 bases outside the gene matches. Looked up from germline, CDR1 is SGHAT and CDR2 is FQNNGV. CDR3 amino acids: CASSPKTGTGGYGYTF. The CDR3 DNA sequence: TGTGCCAGCAGCCCAAAAACTGGGACAGGGGGTTATGGCTACACCTTC.

This clonotype showed up just a few times. V usage is TRBV5-6 and J usage is TRBJ2-1; 7 bases agree with TRBD2. The CDR3 is 12 residues long. J lost 9 bases, V lost 4 bases, and 4 bases had no gene match. The germline CDR1 and CDR2 sequences are SGHDT and YYEEEE. CDR3 sequence reads: CASSHGTTEQFF. The CDR3 DNA sequence: TGTGCCAGCAGCCACGGGACTACTGAGCAGTTCTTC.

The sample holds a few counts of this clonotype. The gene calls are TRBV27 and TRBJ1-5, with D uncertain. The CDR3 runs 13 residues. The ends were cut back, 5 bases at V and 2 bases at J, with 7 bases in the middle. From germline, CDR1 is MNHEY and CDR2 SMNVEV (reference sequence). CDR3 sequence reads: CASSPWGNQPQHF. The DNA for the CDR3 is TGTGCCAGCAGTCCTTGGGGCAATCAGCCCCAGCATTTT.

The V and J genes are TRBV4-1 and TRBJ2-3, with TRBD2 matching 8 bases. The CDR3 length is 15 residues. Germline trimming cut 1 base from V and 10 bases from J; bases unmatched to any gene: 10. Germline CDR1 reads MGHRA; CDR2 reads YSYEKL. The CDR3, as DNA: TGCGCCAGCAGCCAAGGGGTAGCGGGGAACACTGCGCAGTATTTT. Protein sequence: CASSQGVAGNTAQYF.

This clonotype occurred many times. V gene TRBV3-1 combines with J gene TRBJ2-7; D is ambiguous. The CDR3 runs 14 residues. Per germline, CDR1 LGHDT and CDR2 YNNKEL (reference sequence). Trimming removed 0 bases at V and 3 bases at J, with 9 bases between. CDR3 region: CASSQDLGNYEQYF. As DNA, the CDR3 is TGTGCCAGCAGCCAAGATCTTGGAAACTACGAGCAGTACTTC.

This sequence joins TRBV7-9 and TRBJ1-3; TRBD1 matches at 8 bases. The CDR3 is 15 amino acids. The V segment lost 7 bases and the J segment 9 bases; nucleotides outside the gene matches: 14. The germline V gene has CDR1 SEHNR and CDR2 FQNEAQ (reference sequence). In DNA form, the CDR3 reads TGTGCCAGCACCACGGGGTACACAGGGGGAGGCACCATATATTTT. This gives the protein CASTTGYTGGGTIYF.

This clonotype appeared many times. J is TRBJ2-5 and V is TRBV20-1; 9 bases agree with TRBD1. The trim removed 6 bases at V and 5 bases at J, leaving 19 bases unmatched. Germline loops: CDR1 DFQATT, CDR2 SNEGSKA (reference sequence). The CDR3 extends over 17 amino acids. DNA of the CDR3: TGCAGTGCCATTCGTCCTACAGGGGGCGCCAGTTTGGAGACCCAGTACTTC. Its protein product is CSAIRPTGGASLETQYF.

This chain uses TRBV6-6 with TRBJ2-6, with D perhaps matching TRBD1 (6 bases). Trimming left V 0 bases short and J 2 bases short, with 8 bases between. The CDR3 sequence is 16 residues long. Germline assignment: CDR1 MNHNY and CDR2 SVGAGI (reference sequence). CDR3 in DNA: TGTGCCAGCAGTTACTCAACAGGGACTGGGGCCAACGTCCTGACTTTC. Translating it yields CASSYSTGTGANVLTF.

This clonotype was seen once. This may come from a read error, since a much larger clone is one base off. The rearrangement joins TRBV11-1 to TRBJ2-2, with D perhaps assigned TRBD1 or TRBD2 (6 bases each). CDR3 length: 16 residues. Trimming removed 0 bases at V and 7 bases at J, with 15 bases between. The germline V gene encodes CDR1 SGHAT and CDR2 FQDESV (reference sequence). In DNA, the CDR3 is TGTGCCAGCAGCTTAGCGGTTCGGGGGCACGGCGGGGAGCTGTTTTTT. Translating it yields CASSLAVRGHGGELFF.